This T cell receptor beta chain was captured by sequencing in a study of cytomegalovirus exposure and HLA in healthy donors. TCRdb's copy holds only in-frame clones and misses some; the assay was immunoSEQ multiplex PCR. The table includes 150,000 to 200,000 clones, around 84% detected once. With regard to this clone: Antigen: not known.

There are 11 residues in the CDR3. Germline CDR1 and CDR2: ENHRY and SYGVKD. V was cut by 8 bases and J by 3 bases, with 7 bases left in between. Findings and caveats of the study: Investigators reported around 150 TCR beta chains as tied to cytomegalovirus. It was reported that the classifier diagnosed cytomegalovirus status with high specificity and sensitivity in both the original and validation cohorts.

The chain employs TRBV10-3 and TRBJ1-2; D unclear. This receptor was taken from a man between 18 and 35 years old in good health and CMV-seropositive. Input material: PBMCs. The CDR3, as DNA: TGTGCCATCTCGGTGGACTATGGCTACACCTTC. Encoded protein: CAISVDYGYTF.